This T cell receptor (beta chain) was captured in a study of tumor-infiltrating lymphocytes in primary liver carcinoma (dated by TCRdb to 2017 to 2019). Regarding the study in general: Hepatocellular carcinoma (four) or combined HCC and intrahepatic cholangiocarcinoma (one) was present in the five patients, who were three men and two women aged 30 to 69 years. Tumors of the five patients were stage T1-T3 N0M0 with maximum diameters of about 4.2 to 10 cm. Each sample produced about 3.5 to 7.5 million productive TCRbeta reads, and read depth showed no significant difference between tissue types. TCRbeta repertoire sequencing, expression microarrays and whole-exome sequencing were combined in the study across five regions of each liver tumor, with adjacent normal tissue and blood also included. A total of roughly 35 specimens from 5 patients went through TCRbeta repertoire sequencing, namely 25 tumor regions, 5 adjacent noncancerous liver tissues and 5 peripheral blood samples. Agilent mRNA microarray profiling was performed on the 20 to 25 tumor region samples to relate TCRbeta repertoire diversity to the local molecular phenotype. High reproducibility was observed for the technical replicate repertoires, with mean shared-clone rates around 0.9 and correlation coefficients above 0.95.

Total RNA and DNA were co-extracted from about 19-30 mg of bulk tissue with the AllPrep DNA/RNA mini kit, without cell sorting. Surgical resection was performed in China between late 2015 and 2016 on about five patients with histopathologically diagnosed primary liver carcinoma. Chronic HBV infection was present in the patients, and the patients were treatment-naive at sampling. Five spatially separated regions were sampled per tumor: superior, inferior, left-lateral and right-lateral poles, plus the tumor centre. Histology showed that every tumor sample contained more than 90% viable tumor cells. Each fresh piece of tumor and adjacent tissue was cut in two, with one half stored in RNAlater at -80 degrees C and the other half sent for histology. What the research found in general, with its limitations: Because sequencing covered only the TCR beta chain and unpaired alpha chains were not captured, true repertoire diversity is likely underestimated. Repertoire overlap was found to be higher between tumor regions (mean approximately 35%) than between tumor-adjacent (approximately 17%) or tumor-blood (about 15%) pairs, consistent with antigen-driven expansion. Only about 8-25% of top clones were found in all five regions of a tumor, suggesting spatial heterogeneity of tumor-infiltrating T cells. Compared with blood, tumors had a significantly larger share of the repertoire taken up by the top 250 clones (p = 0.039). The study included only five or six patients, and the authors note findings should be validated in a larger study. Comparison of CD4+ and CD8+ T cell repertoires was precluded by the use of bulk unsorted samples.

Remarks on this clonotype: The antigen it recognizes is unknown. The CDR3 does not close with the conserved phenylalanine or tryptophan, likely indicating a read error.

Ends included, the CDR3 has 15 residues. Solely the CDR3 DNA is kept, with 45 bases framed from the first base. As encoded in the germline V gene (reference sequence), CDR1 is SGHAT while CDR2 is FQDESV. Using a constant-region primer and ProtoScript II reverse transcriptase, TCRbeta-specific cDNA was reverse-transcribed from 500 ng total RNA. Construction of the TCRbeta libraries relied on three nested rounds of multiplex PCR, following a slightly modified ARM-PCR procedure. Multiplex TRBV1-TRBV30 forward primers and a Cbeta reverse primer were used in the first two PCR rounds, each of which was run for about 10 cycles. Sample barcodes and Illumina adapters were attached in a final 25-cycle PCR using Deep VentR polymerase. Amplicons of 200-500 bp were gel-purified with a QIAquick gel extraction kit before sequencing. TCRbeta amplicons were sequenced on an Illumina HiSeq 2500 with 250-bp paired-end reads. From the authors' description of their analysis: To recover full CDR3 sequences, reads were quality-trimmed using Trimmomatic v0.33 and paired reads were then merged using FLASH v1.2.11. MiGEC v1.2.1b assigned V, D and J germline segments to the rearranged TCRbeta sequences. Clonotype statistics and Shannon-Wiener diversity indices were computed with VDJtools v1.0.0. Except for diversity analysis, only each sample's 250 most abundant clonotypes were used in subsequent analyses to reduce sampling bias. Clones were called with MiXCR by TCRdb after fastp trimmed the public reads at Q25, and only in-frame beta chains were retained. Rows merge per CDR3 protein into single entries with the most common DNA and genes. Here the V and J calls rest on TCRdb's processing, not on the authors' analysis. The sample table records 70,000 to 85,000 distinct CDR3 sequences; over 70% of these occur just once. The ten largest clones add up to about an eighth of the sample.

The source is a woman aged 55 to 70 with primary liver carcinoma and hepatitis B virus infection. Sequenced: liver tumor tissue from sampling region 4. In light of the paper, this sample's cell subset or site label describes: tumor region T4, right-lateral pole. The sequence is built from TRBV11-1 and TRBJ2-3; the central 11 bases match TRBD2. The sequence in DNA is TGTGCCGGCAGCCCTAGCGGGAGGCGTACGGATACGCAGTATCCT. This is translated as CAGSPSGRRTDTQYP.